Sequencing of this T cell receptor (beta chain) was carried out in a study of cytomegalovirus exposure and HLA in healthy donors. Study-level information: Early release data held roughly 90 million unique TCRs from HLA-typed donors.

The PCR employed 60 Vbeta primers together with 13 Jbeta primers. Data came from immunoSEQ multiplex PCR; TCRdb stores just in-frame clones and leaves some out. The sample has 100,000 or so clones, approximately 74% seen once. This clone appeared once. Antigen unknown. Germline trimming cut 4 bases from V and 10 bases from J; bases unmatched to any gene: 7. This CDR3 is built from 12 residues. Germline values: CDR1 SGHRS, CDR2 YFSETQ. The study, taken as a whole, reports: Later analysis reportedly placed an Asian-associated ancestry cluster below the roughly 700-donor mean in N-insertions.

This TCR was recovered from a middle-aged woman in good health and CMV-seronegative. The chain is built from TRBV5-1 and TRBJ1-2; 7 bases line up with TRBD1. The sequencing sample was made of PBMCs. The CDR3 DNA is TGCGCCAGCAGCCCAACCGGGACAGCCTACACCTTC. Protein product: CASSPTGTAYTF.